This section outlines one T cell receptor beta chain sequence together with its context. Profiled with immunoSEQ multiplex PCR; TCRdb holds only in-frame clones, not every one. The table has 93,000 or so clones, around 91% seen once. The data belong to a study of T cell changes during pregnancy in multiple sclerosis. From germline, CDR1 is SNHLY and CDR2 FYNNEI. The CDR3 spans 15 residues. The V gene lost 4 bases and the J gene lost 4 bases, with 16 bases spanning the gap. This TCR was sampled from a female donor with multiple sclerosis, enrolled in a pregnancy study. V is TRBV2 and J is TRBJ1-1, with D possibly being TRBD1 (6 bases). Specimen: peripheral blood, collected after pregnancy. In nucleotides, the CDR3 is TGTGCCAGCAGTGCCCGAGGGGGAGATGGCACTGAAGCTTTCTTT. Protein product: CASSARGGDGTEAFF.